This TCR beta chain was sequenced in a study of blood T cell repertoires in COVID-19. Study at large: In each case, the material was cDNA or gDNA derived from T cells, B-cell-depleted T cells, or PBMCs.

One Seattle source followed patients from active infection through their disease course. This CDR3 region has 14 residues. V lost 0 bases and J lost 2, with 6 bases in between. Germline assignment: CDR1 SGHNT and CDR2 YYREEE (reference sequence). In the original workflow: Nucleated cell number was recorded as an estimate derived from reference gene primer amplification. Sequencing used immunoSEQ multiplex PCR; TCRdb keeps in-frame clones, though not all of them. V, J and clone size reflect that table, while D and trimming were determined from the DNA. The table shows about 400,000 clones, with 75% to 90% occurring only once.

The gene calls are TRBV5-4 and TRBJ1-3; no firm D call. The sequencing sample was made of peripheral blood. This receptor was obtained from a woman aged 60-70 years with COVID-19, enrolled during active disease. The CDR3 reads CASSLATAGNTIYF. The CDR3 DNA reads TGTGCCAGCAGCTTGGCCACAGCTGGAAACACCATATATTTT.